Shown below are 5 T cell receptor beta chains from a single sample sequenced in a study of blood T cell repertoires in COVID-19 (dated by TCRdb to the early 2020s). The library was built by means of the immunoSEQ multiplex PCR assay. TCRdb retrieved this table from immuneACCESS and kept in-frame rearrangements only. Not all clones are present; in checked studies, unresolved V genes account for under half, and no reason is known for the remainder. Counted in this sample were more than 100,000 clones; approximately 80% of them appeared once. The ten most abundant clones make up about 17% of the sample. Sequenced sample: peripheral blood. The receptors come from a woman between 50 and 59 years old with acute or convalescent COVID-19.

This clone was detected a few times. The V call is TRBV5-8, the J call TRBJ2-1; possibly TRBD1 for D (6 bases). This CDR3 contains 15 residues. CDR1 is SGHTS and CDR2 is YDEGEE in the germline V gene. V was clipped by 0 bases and J by 7 bases, with 14 bases between them. The CDR3 region is CASSLASGVVNEQFF. The CDR3 nucleotides are TGTGCCAGCAGCTTGGCTTCAGGGGTCGTGAATGAGCAGTTCTTC.

This clone was seen once. The chain uses TRBV6-6 and TRBJ1-5; TRBD1 matches at 9 bases. CDR1 and CDR2 from the germline V gene are MNHNY and SVGAGI (reference sequence). This CDR3 is 16 amino acids long. V shed 5 bases and J 2 bases; nucleotides not matched to a gene: 7. CDR3 in DNA: TGTGCCAGCAGTACAGCGGGACAGGGTCGCAATCAGCCCCAGCATTTT. This sequence encodes CASSTAGQGRNQPQHF.

This chain links TRBV13 with TRBJ2-7; 9 bases map to TRBD1. This CDR3 is built from 15 residues. The germline gives CDR1 PRHDT, CDR2 FYEKMQ (reference sequence). V gave up 5 bases and J gave up 0 bases; unmatched junction bases: 5. The CDR3, as DNA: TGTGCCAGCAGCGCCGGACAGGGGAGCTCCTACGAGCAGTACTTC. It translates to CASSAGQGSSYEQYF.

This rearrangement joins TRBV4-2 to TRBJ1-1; 7 bases line up with TRBD1. This CDR3 contains 16 residues. In germline, CDR1 is LGHNA, CDR2 YNFKEQ. V lost 2 bases and J lost 2; bases outside the gene matches: 8. CDR3 nucleotides: TGTGCCAGCAGCCAAAACTACGGACAGGTTAACACTGAAGCTTTCTTT. This sequence encodes CASSQNYGQVNTEAFF.

The V call is TRBV28, the J call TRBJ1-4, with TRBD1 identical over 7 bases. Germline assignment: CDR1 MDHEN and CDR2 SYDVKM. The CDR3 has 14 residues. J lost 4 bases, V lost 4 bases, and 3 bases had no gene match. CDR3 DNA sequence: TGTGCCAGCAGTTCGGGACAGAGTAATGAAAAACTGTTTTTT. Translating gives CASSSGQSNEKLFF.